The subject of this entry is one T cell receptor beta chain. Each sample's input was approximately 270 ng genomic DNA, approximately 37,500 genome equivalents. This entry comes from a study of T cell clusters in autoimmune cytopenias. TRB was amplified by touch-down multiplex PCR, primer pools A and B combined. After re-calling the multiplex PCR reads, TCRdb lists one entry per CDR3 protein, DNA absent. This sample carries 4,500 to 7,000 distinct CDR3 sequences, with 6% to 7.5% going to the ten biggest clones. CDR3 length: 16 residues. Germline V gene lookup returns CDR1 SGHAT and CDR2 FQNNGV. The same data also went into a second study, on T cell repertoires in aging, cancer and after chemotherapy.

Sample: peripheral blood. The chain carries TRBV11-2 and TRBJ1-4. The source is a human donor in good health. CDR3 sequence: CASSLSQTSRGEKLFF.